These T cell receptor beta chains were read from a single sample in a study of shared clonotypes between healthy human individuals. Repertoires were generated with immunoSEQ multiplex PCR, while TCRdb's copy carries only in-frame clones and drops some. The repertoire includes roughly 2.2 million clones, about 92% of them detected once, and 0.35% to 0.45% sits in the top ten. Sequencing was carried out using naive CD4+ T cells from PBMCs. These receptors all stem from a man younger than 35 in good health. Some clones in this sample may be carry-over from other donors' samples. The CDR3 runs from the conserved cysteine through the conserved F or W. The D gene is left open where the match is weak. Not all rows give a size; the values are once, few, many and, for expanded clones, a class.

D | J | size | V | CDR3 | DNA
TRBD2 | TRBJ2-7 | . | TRBV6-5 | CASLGVAGGPDEQYF | TGTGCCAGTCTGGGGGTAGCGGGAGGGCCAGACGAGCAGTACTTC
TRBD2 | TRBJ2-5 | once | TRBV9 | CASSVLGSGGQETQYF | TGTGCCAGCAGCGTACTGGGTAGCGGGGGCCAAGAGACCCAGTACTTC
TRBD1 | TRBJ1-5 | . | TRBV19 | CATSGTGYQPQHF | TGTGCCACCTCCGGGACAGGGTATCAGCCCCAGCATTTT
. | TRBJ1-5 | once | TRBV18 | CASSEGVQPQHF | TGTGCCAGCTCAGAGGGAGTGCAGCCCCAGCATTTT
. | TRBJ2-5 | . | TRBV28 | CASTVEATQYF | TGTGCCAGCACCGTAGAAGCGACCCAGTACTTC
. | TRBJ2-7 | . | TRBV18 | CASSPQSSEQYF | TGTGCCAGCTCACCGCAGTCTAGCGAGCAGTACTTC
TRBD2 | TRBJ2-3 | . | TRBV7-9 | CASSKGLARWDTQYF | TGTGCCAGCAGCAAGGGACTAGCTCGGTGGGATACGCAGTATTTT
. | TRBJ2-5 | . | TRBV18 | CASSPTGQETQYF | TGTGCCAGCTCACCGACAGGACAAGAGACCCAGTACTTC
. | TRBJ2-3 | . | TRBV7-9 | CASSLVRYVEGKADTQYF | TGTGCCAGCAGCTTAGTCCGCTATGTTGAGGGCAAGGCAGATACGCAGTATTTT
. | TRBJ1-2 | . | TRBV28 | CASSLLAASNYGYTF | TGTGCCAGCAGTTTATTAGCCGCCTCAAACTATGGCTACACCTTC
TRBD2 | TRBJ2-1 | . | TRBV5-1 | CASSLRVGAGGQIEQFF | TGCGCCAGCAGCCTCCGGGTTGGGGCGGGAGGACAGATTGAGCAGTTCTTC
. | TRBJ1-2 | . | TRBV28 | CASSLISGAYGYTF | TGTGCCAGCAGTTTAATATCGGGAGCCTATGGCTACACCTTC
. | TRBJ2-1 | . | TRBV11-2 | CASSLSGRAGYNEQFF | TGTGCCAGCAGCTTAAGTGGCAGGGCGGGCTACAATGAGCAGTTCTTC
TRBD1 | TRBJ1-1 | . | TRBV7-9 | CASSRDRGSRNTEAFF | TGTGCCAGCAGCAGGGACAGGGGGAGTCGTAACACTGAAGCTTTCTTT
. | TRBJ2-7 | . | TRBV6-1 | CASRSVEGATYEQYF | TGTGCCAGCAGATCCGTCGAGGGAGCCACCTACGAGCAGTACTTC
. | TRBJ2-5 | . | TRBV14 | CASSQLSSVGETQYF | TGTGCCAGCAGCCAACTATCTAGCGTCGGGGAGACCCAGTACTTC
. | TRBJ2-1 | . | TRBV4-3 | CASSLAIPVSYNEQFF | TGCGCCAGCAGCCTAGCGATCCCCGTATCCTACAATGAGCAGTTCTTC
. | TRBJ2-5 | . | TRBV4-1 | CASSHRQYTETQYF | TGCGCCAGCAGCCACAGACAGTACACGGAGACCCAGTACTTC
. | TRBJ1-5 | . | TRBV5-8 | CASRPGEVYSNQPQHF | TGTGCCAGCCGGCCAGGGGAGGTTTATAGCAATCAGCCCCAGCATTTT
. | TRBJ2-7 | . | TRBV28 | CASSFVQGNEQYF | TGTGCCAGCAGTTTCGTACAGGGTAATGAGCAGTACTTC
. | TRBJ2-3 | . | TRBV7-9 | CASSLAPGDTDTQYF | TGTGCCAGCAGCTTAGCGCCAGGGGACACAGATACGCAGTATTTT
. | TRBJ2-2 | . | TRBV28 | CANPVRTGELFF | TGTGCCAACCCCGTTAGGACCGGGGAGCTGTTTTTT
. | TRBJ2-1 | . | TRBV7-9 | CASSFDRDKRKSEQFF | TGTGCCAGCAGCTTCGACCGGGACAAAAGAAAAAGCGAGCAGTTCTTC
TRBD1 | TRBJ2-1 | . | TRBV4-1 | CASSQDCRTGGCNEQFF | TGCGCCAGCAGCCAAGATTGTAGGACAGGGGGGTGCAATGAGCAGTTCTTC